This is a list of T cell receptor beta chains from one sample in a study of Ad26.COV2.S vaccination and SARS-CoV-2 variants. Repertoires were generated with immunoSEQ multiplex PCR, while TCRdb's copy carries only in-frame clones and drops some. The sample records 300,000 to 350,000 clones, 85% to 90% being singletons. Sample: peripheral blood, taken in a trial of Ad26.COV2.S vaccine versus placebo. The receptors here all came from a person between 18 and 59 years old who received the Ad26.COV2.S COVID-19 vaccine or a placebo. CDR3s include the opening cysteine and the closing phenylalanine or tryptophan. The D gene is left open where the match is weak. Not every row has a clone size; where given, it reads once, few, many or a size class.

>-|TRBJ2-6|17|-|TRBV7-2
TGTGCCAGCAGCTCCGTAGGACGCTCTTCTGGGGCCAACGTCCTGACTTTC
CASSSVGRSSGANVLTF
>-|TRBJ1-6|17|-|TRBV4-2
TGTGCCAGCAGCCAAGATCCAGGGTACGTGTTTGGTTCACCCCTCCACTTT
CASSQDPGYVFGSPLHF
>-|TRBJ1-1|12|-|TRBV12-3/TRBV12-4
TGTGCCAGCAGCCAGACAAGGTCGAACGCTTTCTTT
CASSQTRSNAFF
>-|TRBJ2-3|18|-|TRBV19
TGTGCCAGTAGTATAGATCTCCTTGGAGACTCTTCCACAGATACGCAGTATTTT
CASSIDLLGDSSTDTQYF
>-|TRBJ2-3|16|-|TRBV6-2/TRBV6-3
TGTGCCAGCAGTTCAGACCCTTTTCTCGCGGAAGATACGCAGTATTTT
CASSSDPFLAEDTQYF
>-|TRBJ2-1|15|once|TRBV5-1
TGCGCCAGCAGCTTGGTGGTCGGGAGCCGAAATGAGCAGTTCTTC
CASSLVVGSRNEQFF
>-|TRBJ2-1|17|-|TRBV4-1
TGCGCCAGCAGCCAAGAATGGGGCAGTCTCTCCTACAATGAGCAGTTCTTC
CASSQEWGSLSYNEQFF
>TRBD1|TRBJ2-2|16|-|TRBV18
TGTGCCAGCTCACCTGCAGGGACAGTCTACACCGGGGAGCTGTTTTTT
CASSPAGTVYTGELFF
>-|TRBJ1-1|13|-|TRBV7-3
TGTGCCAGCAGTTATCTGGGGGGCAGCGAAGCTTTCTTT
CASSYLGGSEAFF
>TRBD1|TRBJ1-1|14|-|TRBV6-1
TGTGCCAGCAGTGAAGTTGGACAGGTGGAAGGAGCTTTCTTT
CASSEVGQVEGAFF
>-|TRBJ1-2|13|-|TRBV4-1
TGCGCCAGCAGCCAAGAGGGGGACTATGGCTACACCTTC
CASSQEGDYGYTF
>TRBD1|TRBJ2-2|15|-|TRBV18
TGTGCCAGCTCACCCCGACAGGGGGAGGCCGGGGAGCTGTTTTTT
CASSPRQGEAGELFF
>TRBD1|TRBJ2-3|16|once|TRBV5-1
TGCGCCAGCAGCTACTTGACAGGGGCAGGATCTGTTACGCAGTATTTT
CASSYLTGAGSVTQYF
>-|TRBJ2-1|13|-|TRBV5-1
TGCGCCAGCAGCTCATTGACGGTTCCGGAGCAGTTCTTC
CASSSLTVPEQFF
>-|TRBJ2-5|20|many|TRBV30
TGTGCCTGGAGTGTATCATGGTTAAATCCCGGGGGCAGGGCCGAAGAGACCCAGTACTTC
CAWSVSWLNPGGRAEETQYF
>TRBD2|TRBJ2-5|17|-|TRBV5-5
TGTGCCAGCAGCTCGGGACTAGCGGGGGGCTTTCAAGAGACCCAGTACTTC
CASSSGLAGGFQETQYF
>TRBD1|TRBJ2-1|16|-|TRBV5-4
TGTGCCAGCAGCTTGGCGTGGGACAGCCACCGCAATGAGCAGTTCTTC
CASSLAWDSHRNEQFF
>TRBD1|TRBJ1-1|14|-|TRBV18
TGTGCCAGCTCACCCCTACAGGGGAGGACTGAAGCTTTCTTT
CASSPLQGRTEAFF
>-|TRBJ2-2|14|-|TRBV5-6
TGTGCCAGCAGCCCTGTATCTTTGACCGGGGAGCTGTTTTTT
CASSPVSLTGELFF
>TRBD1|TRBJ1-2|12|-|TRBV7-9
TGTGCCAGCAGAACAGGGGGCGATGGCTACACCTTC
CASRTGGDGYTF
>-|TRBJ1-1|13|-|TRBV4-1
TGCGCCAGCAGCCAAGTGGACAGAGTGCAGGCTTTCTTT
CASSQVDRVQAFF
>-|TRBJ1-1|12|-|TRBV30
TGTGCCCTGCTAGGGTCGAACACTGAAGCTTTCTTT
CALLGSNTEAFF
>-|TRBJ1-1|12|few|TRBV12-5
TGTGCTAGTGGTTTGGGCTACACTGAAGCTTTCTTT
CASGLGYTEAFF
>-|TRBJ1-1|15|-|TRBV11-3
TGTGCCAGCAGCTTTTTTTCAGGGGCGACCACTGAAGCTTTCTTT
CASSFFSGATTEAFF
>TRBD1|TRBJ1-1|17|-|TRBV5-1
TGCGCCAGCAGCTTGGGACAGGGAGTGTTGGCGAACACTGAAGCTTTCTTT
CASSLGQGVLANTEAFF
>TRBD1|TRBJ2-2|16|-|TRBV19
TGTGCCAGTAGTCTGACAGGGGTCTCGAACACCGGGGAGCTGTTTTTT
CASSLTGVSNTGELFF
>-|TRBJ2-7|13|-|TRBV6-2/TRBV6-3
TGTGCCAGCAGTACATCGACTTCCTACGAGCAGTACTTC
CASSTSTSYEQYF
>TRBD2|TRBJ2-1|14|-|TRBV27
TGTGCCAGCAGTTCGGGACTAGCCTACAATGAGCAGTTCTTC
CASSSGLAYNEQFF
>-|TRBJ1-2|16|-|TRBV4-3
TGCGCCAGCAGCCATCTGACCGCTACAGGTATCTATGGCTACACCTTC
CASSHLTATGIYGYTF
>-|TRBJ2-5|14|-|TRBV28
TGTGCCAGCAGTTATTCAAGCGGCCAAGAGACCCAGTACTTC
CASSYSSGQETQYF
>-|TRBJ2-7|13|-|TRBV21-1
TGTGCCAGCAGCCCCCGGGATGCCTACGAGCAGTACTTC
CASSPRDAYEQYF
>TRBD1|TRBJ1-4|13|-|TRBV10-3
TGTGCCATCAGTGCAGGGGGCAACGAAAAACTGTTTTTT
CAISAGGNEKLFF
>-|TRBJ2-1|17|-|TRBV13
TGTGCCAGCAGCTTAGAGTTAGGGCAGACACGATCCAATGAGCAGTTCTTC
CASSLELGQTRSNEQFF
>TRBD2|TRBJ2-1|16|-|TRBV29-1
TGCAGCGTTTTCGACCCAGCGGGAACCCCCGGGGGTGAGCAGTTCTTC
CSVFDPAGTPGGEQFF
>-|TRBJ2-5|13|few|TRBV12-3/TRBV12-4
TGTGCCAGCAGTTTGGCAGAACAAGAGACCCAGTACTTC
CASSLAEQETQYF
>TRBD1|TRBJ1-5|16|-|TRBV28
TGTGCCAGCAGTTCCGGGACAGGGGGCCAAAATCAGCCCCAGCATTTT
CASSSGTGGQNQPQHF
>-|TRBJ1-5|15|-|TRBV21-1
TGTGCCAGCAGCCGACAGGACGATACCCATCAGCCCCAGCATTTT
CASSRQDDTHQPQHF
>-|TRBJ1-6|18|-|TRBV10-3
TGTGCCATCAGCGGTACGGGAGAGACCCCATCATATAATTCACCCCTCCACTTT
CAISGTGETPSYNSPLHF